This TCR beta chain was recovered during a study of shared clonotypes between healthy human individuals. TCRdb keeps only in-frame clones here, not all; method: immunoSEQ multiplex PCR. The repertoire includes over 1.5 million clones, approximately 98% of them detected once, and roughly 0.4% sits in the top ten. CDR1 is SGHTA and CDR2 is FQGNSA in the germline V gene. This CDR3 comprises 14 residues. The ends were cut back, 5 bases at V and 2 bases at J, with 11 bases in the middle. J is TRBJ2-3 and V is TRBV7-2; D gene uncertain. The origin of this receptor is a young man in good health. Input material: naive CD4+ T cells sorted from blood. Documented subset: CD45RA+ positively selected. CDR3: CASSAGPYTDTQYF. CDR3 coding DNA: TGTGCCAGCAGCGCCGGGCCCTACACAGATACGCAGTATTTT.